Shown below are 8 T cell receptor beta chains from a single sample sequenced in a study of blood T cell repertoires in COVID-19. Profiled with immunoSEQ multiplex PCR; TCRdb holds only in-frame clones, not every one. The sample lists hundreds of thousands of clones; 87% were seen once. The sequencing input was peripheral blood. The receptors originated from a woman in her sixties with COVID-19, enrolled during active disease.

V gene TRBV5-5 combines with J gene TRBJ1-2, with TRBD1 identical over 7 bases. CDR3 size: 16 residues. V gave up 2 bases and J gave up 0 bases; unmatched junction bases: 7. Germline V gene lookup returns CDR1 SGHKS and CDR2 YYEKEE (reference sequence). CDR3 amino acids: CASSFQTGQANYGYTF. The CDR3 region has the DNA TGTGCCAGCAGCTTTCAGACAGGGCAAGCTAACTATGGCTACACCTTC.

The chain uses TRBV6-6 and TRBJ1-6, with 7 nucleotides matching TRBD1. The germline V gene encodes CDR1 MNHNY and CDR2 SVGAGI (reference sequence). The CDR3 runs 17 residues. V was clipped by 6 bases and J by 0 bases; unmatched bases: 8. CDR3 in amino acids: CASRRQGSSSYNSPLHF. In nucleotides, the CDR3 is TGTGCCAGCAGGCGACAGGGCTCGAGCTCCTATAATTCACCCCTCCACTTT.

This clone has more than one count but fewer than ten. Other nucleotide sequences in the sample specify the same CDR3. The chain joins TRBV4-1 to TRBJ2-1; 12 bases match TRBD2. Germline loops: CDR1 MGHRA, CDR2 YSYEKL. There are 15 residues in the CDR3. With 4 bases clipped from V and 6 bases from J, the junction kept 4 bases outside the gene matches. The CDR3 spells CASSPPGLAGNEQFF. CDR3 DNA: TGCGCCAGCAGCCCCCCGGGACTAGCGGGCAATGAGCAGTTCTTC.

The chain recombines TRBV2 with TRBJ2-1; no firm D call. The V end lost 2 bases, the J end lost 6 bases, and 11 bases lay between the germline ends. Germline CDR1 and CDR2: SNHLY and FYNNEI. There are 14 residues in the CDR3. The CDR3 protein is CASSEIRSFNEQFF. For the CDR3, the DNA is TGTGCCAGCAGTGAAATTCGTTCTTTCAATGAGCAGTTCTTC. Full variable domain (outside the CDR3, taken from reference TRBV2 and TRBJ2-1): EPEVTQTPSHQVTQMGQEVILRCVPISNHLYFYWYRQILGQKVEFLVSFYNNEISEKSEIFDDQFSVERPDGSNFTLKIRSTKLEDSAMYFCASSEIRSFNEQFFGPGTRLTVL.

The chain has TRBV6-1 and TRBJ1-2, with 8 bases matching TRBD1. Germline loops: CDR1 MNHNS, CDR2 SASEGT. Trimming cost V 0 bases and J 1 base; bases outside gene matches: 13. The CDR3 runs 19 residues. CDR3: CASSEALAGRGRDNYGYTF. CDR3 nucleotides: TGTGCCAGCAGTGAAGCGCTGGCGGGCAGGGGGCGCGATAACTATGGCTACACCTTC.

There are a few counts of this clone. The rearrangement joins TRBV7-8 to TRBJ2-2; D may be TRBD1 (5 bases). Germline assignment: CDR1 SGHVS and CDR2 FQNEAQ. V lost 4 bases, J lost 0 bases, and 15 bases lay in between. There are 17 residues in the CDR3. DNA for the CDR3: TGTGCCAGCAGCTCTAAAAGGGGCTACACGAACACCGGGGAGCTGTTTTTT. It is translated as CASSSKRGYTNTGELFF.

This clone has ten or more counts. V and J are TRBV7-3 and TRBJ2-7; 11 nucleotides match TRBD2. The CDR3 consists of 14 residues. Germline CDR1 SGHTA, CDR2 FQGTGA. V lost 2 bases, J lost 3 bases, and 0 bases stayed unmatched. The CDR3, as DNA: TGTGCCAGCAGCTTACTAGCGGGGGGCTACGAGCAGTACTTC. It encodes CASSLLAGGYEQYF.

This chain uses TRBV6-1 with TRBJ2-6, with D perhaps matching TRBD1 (5 bases). CDR3 length: 13 amino acids. Germline V CDR1 and CDR2: MNHNS, SASEGT. Trimming stripped 11 bases from V and 2 bases from J, with 10 bases between. The CDR3 nucleotides are TGTGCCGTTAGGGGCCCTGGGGCCAACGTCCTGACTTTC. This codes for CAVRGPGANVLTF.